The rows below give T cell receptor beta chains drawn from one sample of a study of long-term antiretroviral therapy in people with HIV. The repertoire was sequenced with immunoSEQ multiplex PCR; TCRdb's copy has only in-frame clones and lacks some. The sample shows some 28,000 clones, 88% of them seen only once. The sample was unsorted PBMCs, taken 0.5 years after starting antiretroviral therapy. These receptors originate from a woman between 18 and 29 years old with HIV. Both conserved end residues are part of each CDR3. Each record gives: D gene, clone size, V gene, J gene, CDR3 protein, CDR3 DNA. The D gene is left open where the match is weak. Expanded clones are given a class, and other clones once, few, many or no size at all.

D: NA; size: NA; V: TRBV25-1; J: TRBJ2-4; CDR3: CASSQGGGWPGENIQYF; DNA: TGTGCCAGCAGCCAGGGTGGGGGGTGGCCGGGCGAAAACATTCAGTACTTC
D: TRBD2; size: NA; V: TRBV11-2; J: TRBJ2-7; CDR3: CASSPLAGTYEQYF; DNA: TGTGCCAGCAGCCCCTTAGCGGGAACCTACGAGCAGTACTTC
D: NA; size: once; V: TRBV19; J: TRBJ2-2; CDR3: CASATGHRTGELFF; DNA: TGTGCCAGCGCGACGGGACATCGAACCGGGGAGCTGTTTTTT
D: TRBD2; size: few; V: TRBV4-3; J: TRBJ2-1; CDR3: CASSQDWDSGIGNEQFF; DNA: TGCGCCAGCAGCCAAGATTGGGATAGCGGGATTGGTAATGAGCAGTTCTTC
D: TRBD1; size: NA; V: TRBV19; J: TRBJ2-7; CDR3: CASSMTGINEQYF; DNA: TGTGCCAGTAGCATGACAGGGATTAACGAGCAGTACTTC
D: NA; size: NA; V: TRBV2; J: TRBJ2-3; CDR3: CASRYTGRPSTDTQYF; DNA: TGTGCCAGCAGGTACACAGGGAGACCTAGCACAGATACGCAGTATTTT
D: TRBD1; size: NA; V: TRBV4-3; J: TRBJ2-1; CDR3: CASSQERTGKEVDEQFF; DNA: TGCGCCAGCAGCCAAGAAAGGACAGGGAAGGAGGTCGATGAGCAGTTCTTC
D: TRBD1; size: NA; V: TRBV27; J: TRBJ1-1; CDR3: CASSLQGVTEAFF; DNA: TGTGCCAGCAGTTTACAGGGGGTGACTGAAGCTTTCTTT
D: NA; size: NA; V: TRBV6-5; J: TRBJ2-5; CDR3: CASSYSLLGEETQYF; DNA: TGTGCCAGCAGTTACTCGTTGCTCGGTGAAGAGACCCAGTACTTC
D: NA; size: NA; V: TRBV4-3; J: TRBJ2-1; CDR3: CASSQGDSTTREQFF; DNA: TGCGCCAGCAGCCAAGGGGACTCCACGACCCGTGAGCAGTTCTTC
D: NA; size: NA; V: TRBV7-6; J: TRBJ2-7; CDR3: CASSLGDYEQYF; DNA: TGTGCCAGCAGCTTAGGAGACTACGAGCAGTACTTC
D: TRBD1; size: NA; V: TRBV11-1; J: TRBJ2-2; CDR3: CASSRGGGSRRTSTGELFF; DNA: TGTGCCAGCAGCCGAGGGGGCGGCAGCCGTCGCACTTCAACCGGGGAGCTGTTTTTT
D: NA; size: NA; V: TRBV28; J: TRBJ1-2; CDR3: CASSRVFGSGYTF; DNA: TGTGCCAGCAGTCGGGTATTCGGCTCTGGCTACACCTTC
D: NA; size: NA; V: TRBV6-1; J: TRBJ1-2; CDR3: CASSELTEYGYTF; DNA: TGTGCCAGCAGTGAACTGACAGAATATGGCTACACCTTC
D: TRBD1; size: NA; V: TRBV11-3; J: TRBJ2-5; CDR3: CASSTWDRGQETQYF; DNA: TGTGCCAGCAGCACTTGGGACAGGGGGCAGGAGACCCAGTACTTC
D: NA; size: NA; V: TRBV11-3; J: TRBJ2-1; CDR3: CASSFNHNEQFF; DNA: TGTGCCAGCAGCTTTAATCACAATGAGCAGTTCTTC
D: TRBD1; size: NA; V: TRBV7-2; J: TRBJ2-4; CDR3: CASSERVDRADIQYF; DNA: TGTGCCAGCAGCGAGAGGGTGGACAGGGCGGACATTCAGTACTTC
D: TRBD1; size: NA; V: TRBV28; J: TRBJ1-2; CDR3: CAIENRGNGYTF; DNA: TGTGCCATCGAGAACAGGGGGAATGGCTACACCTTC
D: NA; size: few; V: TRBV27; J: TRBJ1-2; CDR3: CASRPPGEVRYGYTF; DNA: TGTGCCAGCAGACCACCAGGGGAGGTCCGCTATGGCTACACCTTC
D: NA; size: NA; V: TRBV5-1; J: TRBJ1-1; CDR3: CASSLAGQGNTEAFF; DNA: TGCGCCAGCAGCTTGGCGGGTCAGGGGAACACTGAAGCTTTCTTT
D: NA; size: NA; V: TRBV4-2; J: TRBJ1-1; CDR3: CASRGGKNTEAFF; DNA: TGTGCCAGCAGAGGGGGGAAGAACACTGAAGCTTTCTTT
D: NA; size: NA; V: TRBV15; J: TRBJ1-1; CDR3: CATSGSDGLNTEAFF; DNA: TGTGCCACCAGCGGTTCGGACGGCCTGAACACTGAAGCTTTCTTT